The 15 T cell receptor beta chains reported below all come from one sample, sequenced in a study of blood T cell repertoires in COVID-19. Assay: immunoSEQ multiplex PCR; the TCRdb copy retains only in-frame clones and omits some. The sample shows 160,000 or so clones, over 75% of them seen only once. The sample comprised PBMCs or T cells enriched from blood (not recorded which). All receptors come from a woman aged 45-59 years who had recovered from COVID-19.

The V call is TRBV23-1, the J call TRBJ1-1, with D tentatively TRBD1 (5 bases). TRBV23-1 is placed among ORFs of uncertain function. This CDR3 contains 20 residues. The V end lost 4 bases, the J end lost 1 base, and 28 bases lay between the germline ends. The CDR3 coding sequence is TGCGCCAGCAGTCGTGGACAAACAGGAGACCAAACACAATCGAACACTGAAGCTTTCTTT. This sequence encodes CASSRGQTGDQTQSNTEAFF.

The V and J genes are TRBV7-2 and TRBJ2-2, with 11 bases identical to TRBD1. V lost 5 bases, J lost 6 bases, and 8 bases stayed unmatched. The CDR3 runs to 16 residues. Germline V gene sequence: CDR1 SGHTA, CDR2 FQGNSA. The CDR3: CASSLWTGGASGELFF. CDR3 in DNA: TGTGCCAGCAGCCTATGGACAGGGGGCGCGTCCGGGGAGCTGTTTTTT. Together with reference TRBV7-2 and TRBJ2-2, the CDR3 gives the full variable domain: GAGVSQSPSNKVTEKGKDVELRCDPISGHTALYWYRQSLGQGLEFLIYFQGNSAPDKSGLPSDRFSAERTGGSVSTLTIQRTQQEDSAVYLCASSLWTGGASGELFFGEGSRLTVL.

The CDR3 DNA reads as TGCGCCAGCAGCTTGGAGCCGAGCTCTGGAAACACCATATATTTT. Protein sequence: CASSLEPSSGNTIYF. The chain joins TRBV5-1 to TRBJ1-3; D uncertain. The CDR3 is 15 residues long. CDR1 is SGHRS, CDR2 YFSETQ, per germline. V lost 0 bases and J 0 bases, leaving 7 bases between the germline ends.

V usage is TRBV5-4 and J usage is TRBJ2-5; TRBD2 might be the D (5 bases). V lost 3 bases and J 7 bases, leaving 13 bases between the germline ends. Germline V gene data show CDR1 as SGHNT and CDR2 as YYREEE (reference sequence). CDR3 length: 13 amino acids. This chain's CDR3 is CASSSGLEGTQYF. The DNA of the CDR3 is TGTGCCAGCAGCTCCGGCCTAGAGGGGACCCAGTACTTC.

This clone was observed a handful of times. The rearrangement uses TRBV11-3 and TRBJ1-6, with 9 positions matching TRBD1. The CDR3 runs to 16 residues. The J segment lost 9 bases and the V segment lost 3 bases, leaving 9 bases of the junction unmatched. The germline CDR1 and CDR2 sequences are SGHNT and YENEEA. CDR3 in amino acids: CASSLDRTGEGSPLHF. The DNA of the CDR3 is TGTGCCAGCAGCTTGGACCGGACAGGGGAAGGTTCACCCCTCCACTTT.

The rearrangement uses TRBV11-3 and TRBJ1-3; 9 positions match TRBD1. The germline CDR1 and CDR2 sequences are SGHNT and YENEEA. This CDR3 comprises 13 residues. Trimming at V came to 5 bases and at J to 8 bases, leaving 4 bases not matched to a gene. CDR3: CASSTDRGDTIYF. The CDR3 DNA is TGTGCCAGCAGCACGGACAGGGGTGACACCATATATTTT.

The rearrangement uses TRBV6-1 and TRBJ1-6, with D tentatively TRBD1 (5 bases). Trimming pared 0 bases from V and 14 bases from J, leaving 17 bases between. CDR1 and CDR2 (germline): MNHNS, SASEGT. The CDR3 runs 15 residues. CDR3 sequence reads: CASSEAGGSGSTLHF. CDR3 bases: TGTGCCAGCAGTGAAGCGGGGGGTTCGGGAAGTACCCTCCACTTT.

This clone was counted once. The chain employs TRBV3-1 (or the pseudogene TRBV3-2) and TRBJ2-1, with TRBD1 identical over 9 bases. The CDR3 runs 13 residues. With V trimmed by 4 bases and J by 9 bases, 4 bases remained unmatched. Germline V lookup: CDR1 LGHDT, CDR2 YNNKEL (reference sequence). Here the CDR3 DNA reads TGTGCCAGCAGCCTTCAGGACAGGGGTGAGCAGTTCTTC. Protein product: CASSLQDRGEQFF.

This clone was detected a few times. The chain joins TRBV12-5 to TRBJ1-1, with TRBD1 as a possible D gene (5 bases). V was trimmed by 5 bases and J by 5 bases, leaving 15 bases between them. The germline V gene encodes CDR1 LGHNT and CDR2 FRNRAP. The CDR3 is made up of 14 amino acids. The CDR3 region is CASGPPGGNTEAFF. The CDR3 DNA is TGTGCTAGTGGTCCCCCGGGGGGAAATACTGAAGCTTTCTTT.

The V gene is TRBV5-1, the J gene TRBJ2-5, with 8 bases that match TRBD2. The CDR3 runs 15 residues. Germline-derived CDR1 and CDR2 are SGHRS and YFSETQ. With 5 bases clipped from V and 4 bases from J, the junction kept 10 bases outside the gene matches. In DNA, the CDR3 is TGCGCCAGCAGTTCAAGCGGGGGAGGTTCAGAGACCCAGTACTTC. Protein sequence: CASSSSGGGSETQYF.

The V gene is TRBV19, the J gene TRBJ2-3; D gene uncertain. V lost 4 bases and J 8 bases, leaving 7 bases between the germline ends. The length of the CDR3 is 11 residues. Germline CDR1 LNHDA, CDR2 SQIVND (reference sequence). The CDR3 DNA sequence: TGTGCCAGTAGTACTAGAGGTACGCAGTATTTT. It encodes CASSTRGTQYF.

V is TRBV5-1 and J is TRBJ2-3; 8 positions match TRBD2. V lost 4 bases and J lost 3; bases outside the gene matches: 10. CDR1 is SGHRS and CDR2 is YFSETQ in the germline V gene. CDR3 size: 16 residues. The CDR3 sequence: CASSPSGGGSTDTQYF. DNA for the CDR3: TGCGCCAGCAGCCCCAGTGGCGGGGGGAGTACAGATACGCAGTATTTT. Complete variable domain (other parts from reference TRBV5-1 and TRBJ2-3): KAGVTQTPRYLIKTRGQQVTLSCSPISGHRSVSWYQQTPGQGLQFLFEYFSETQRNKGNFPGRFSGRQFSNSRSEMNVSTLELGDSALYLCASSPSGGGSTDTQYFGPGTRLTVL.

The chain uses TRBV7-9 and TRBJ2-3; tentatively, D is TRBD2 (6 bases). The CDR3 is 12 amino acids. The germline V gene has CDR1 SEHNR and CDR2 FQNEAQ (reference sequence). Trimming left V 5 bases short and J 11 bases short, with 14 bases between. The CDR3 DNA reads TGTGCCAGCAGCCCTTCTGGACTACTGCAGTATTTT. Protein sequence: CASSPSGLLQYF.

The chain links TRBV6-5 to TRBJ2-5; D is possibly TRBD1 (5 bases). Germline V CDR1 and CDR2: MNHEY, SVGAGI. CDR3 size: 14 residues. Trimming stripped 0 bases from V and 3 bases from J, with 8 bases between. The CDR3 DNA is TGTGCCAGCAGTTACTCCCCAGGGAAAGAGACCCAGTACTTC. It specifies CASSYSPGKETQYF.

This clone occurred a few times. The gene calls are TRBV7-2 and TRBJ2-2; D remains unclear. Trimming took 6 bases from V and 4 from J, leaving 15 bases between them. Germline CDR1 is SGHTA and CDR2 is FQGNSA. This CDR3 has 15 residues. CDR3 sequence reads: CASSLTPQVTGELFF. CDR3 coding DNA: TGTGCCAGCAGTCTAACCCCCCAGGTCACCGGGGAGCTGTTTTTT. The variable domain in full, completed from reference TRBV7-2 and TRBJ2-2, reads GAGVSQSPSNKVTEKGKDVELRCDPISGHTALYWYRQSLGQGLEFLIYFQGNSAPDKSGLPSDRFSAERTGGSVSTLTIQRTQQEDSAVYLCASSLTPQVTGELFFGEGSRLTVL.